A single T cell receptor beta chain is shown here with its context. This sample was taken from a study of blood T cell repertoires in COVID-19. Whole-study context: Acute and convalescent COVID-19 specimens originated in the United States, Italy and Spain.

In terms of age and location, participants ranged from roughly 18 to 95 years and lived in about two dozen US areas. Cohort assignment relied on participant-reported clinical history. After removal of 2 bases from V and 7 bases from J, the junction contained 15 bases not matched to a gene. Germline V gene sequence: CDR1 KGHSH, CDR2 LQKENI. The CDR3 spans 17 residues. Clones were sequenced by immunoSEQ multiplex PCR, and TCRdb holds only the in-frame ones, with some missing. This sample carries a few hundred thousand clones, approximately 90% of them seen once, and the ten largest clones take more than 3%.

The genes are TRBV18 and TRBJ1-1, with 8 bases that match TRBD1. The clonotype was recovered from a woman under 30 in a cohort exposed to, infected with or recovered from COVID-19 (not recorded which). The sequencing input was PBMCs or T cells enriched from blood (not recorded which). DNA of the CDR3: TGTGCCAGCTCACCAGGAGGGACGGACAGGGAAGGAGATGAAGCTTTCTTT. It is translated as CASSPGGTDREGDEAFF.